This T cell receptor beta chain was captured by sequencing in a study of CD8 T cells in Susac syndrome. Sequencing of TCR beta, carried out with a high-throughput approach, was applied to CD8+ and CD4+ T cells from the blood. The multiple sclerosis controls, all treatment-naive patients, had relapsing-remitting disease that was stable or active. Reverse transcription of about 0.45 to 1 ug RNA used random hexamers. Amplification of the TCR beta CDR3 was carried out by immunoSEQ multiplex PCR, which spanned a total of 54 Vbeta and 13 Jbeta segments. TCRdb used MiXCR to reprocess the immunoSEQ multiplex PCR reads, holding one entry per CDR3 protein. Here the sample spans 150,000 to 250,000 distinct CDR3 sequences, 90% to 95% being singletons. The CDR3 runs 17 residues. V was shortened by 0 bases and J by 5 bases, with 20 bases between the two germline ends. Germline CDR1 and CDR2: SGDLS and YYNGEE.

This chain uses TRBV9 with TRBJ2-5; the D gene could be TRBD1 or TRBD2 (5 bases each). This clonotype originated in a human donor with multiple sclerosis. The sequencing sample was made of CD4+ T cells from PBMCs. For the CDR3, the DNA is TGTGCCAGCAGCGTAGCGCAGGGTACGAGGGGTCAGGAGACCCAGTACTTC. Protein: CASSVAQGTRGQETQYF.